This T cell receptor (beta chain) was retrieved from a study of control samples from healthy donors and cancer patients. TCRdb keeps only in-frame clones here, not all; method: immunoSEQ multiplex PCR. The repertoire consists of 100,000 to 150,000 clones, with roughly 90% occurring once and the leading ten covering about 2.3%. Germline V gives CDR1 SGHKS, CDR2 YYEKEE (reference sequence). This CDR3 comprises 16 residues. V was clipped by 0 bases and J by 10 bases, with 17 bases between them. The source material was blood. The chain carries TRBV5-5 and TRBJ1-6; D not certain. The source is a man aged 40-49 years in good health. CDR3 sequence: CASSLGSRMWSSPLHF. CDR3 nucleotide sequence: TGTGCCAGCAGCTTGGGTTCCAGAATGTGGTCCTCACCCCTCCACTTT.